The TCR beta chain described here comes from a study of blood T cell repertoires in COVID-19. Study in general: Samples taken during acute and convalescent COVID-19 were collected in the United States, Italy and Spain. T cells, B-cell-depleted T cells, or PBMCs provided the cDNA or gDNA that served as material.

The germline gives CDR1 DFQATT, CDR2 SNEGSKA (reference sequence). CDR3 length equals 14 residues. V gave up 6 bases and J gave up 3 bases, with 15 bases separating them. Authors' processing steps: Estimated nucleated cell counts came from reference gene primer amplification. The data were produced by immunoSEQ multiplex PCR, yet TCRdb's version contains in-frame clones alone and is incomplete. Clone size and the V and J calls come from that table; the DNA yielded D and trimming. The table has approximately 150,000 clones, 87% seen once. The chain joins TRBV20-1 to TRBJ2-1, with D perhaps TRBD2 (7 bases). Sequencing was performed on peripheral blood. This clonotype was obtained from a woman aged 45-65 years with acute or convalescent COVID-19. The DNA for the CDR3 is TGCAGTGCCAGTGGCGGGGGCCTCTACAATGAGCAGTTCTTC. As protein: CSASGGGLYNEQFF.